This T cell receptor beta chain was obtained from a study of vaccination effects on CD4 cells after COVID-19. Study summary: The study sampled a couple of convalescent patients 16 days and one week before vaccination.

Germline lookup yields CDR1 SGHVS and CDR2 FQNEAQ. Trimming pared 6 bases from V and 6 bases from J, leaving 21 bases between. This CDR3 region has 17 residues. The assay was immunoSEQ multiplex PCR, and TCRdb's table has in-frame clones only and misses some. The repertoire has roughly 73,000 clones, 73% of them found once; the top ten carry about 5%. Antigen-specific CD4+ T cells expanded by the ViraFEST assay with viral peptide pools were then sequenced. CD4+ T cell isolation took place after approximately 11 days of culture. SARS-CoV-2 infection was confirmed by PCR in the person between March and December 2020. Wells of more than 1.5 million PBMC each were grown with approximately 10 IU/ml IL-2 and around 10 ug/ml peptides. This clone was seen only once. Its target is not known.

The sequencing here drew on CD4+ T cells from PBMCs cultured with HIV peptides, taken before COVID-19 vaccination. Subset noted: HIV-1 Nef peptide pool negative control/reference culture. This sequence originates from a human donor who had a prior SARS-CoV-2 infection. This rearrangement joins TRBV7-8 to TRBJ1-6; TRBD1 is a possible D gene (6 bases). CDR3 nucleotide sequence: TGTGCCAGCAGGAGGGGGTCGACTCGGGAGTCTAATTCACCCCTCCACTTT. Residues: CASRRGSTRESNSPLHF.